These 28 T cell receptor beta chains share one sample of origin, sequenced in a study of T-cell memory formation after mild COVID-19. TCRdb re-called the 5' RACE reads through MiXCR, storing one row per CDR3 protein. The sample consists of hundreds of thousands of distinct CDR3 sequences, 20% to 25% of them appearing once. Sequenced: PBMCs or a T cell subset sorted from them (not recorded which). These receptors were collected from an adult woman who had mild COVID-19 (a few samples of this study predate the infection). Cell type and time point are not known.

This clonotype was seen ten or more times. The junction departs from germline at one end; a sequencing error may be responsible. CDR3: CASSSGLSSTDTQYF. In nucleotides, the CDR3 is TGTGCTAGCAGCTCGGGACTTTCGAGCACAGATACGCAGTATTTT. The rearrangement joins TRBV7-7 to TRBJ2-3, with TRBD2 as a possible D gene (6 bases). Germline values: CDR1 SSHAT, CDR2 FNYEAQ (reference sequence). The CDR3 runs to 15 residues.

CDR3 DNA: TGTGCCTATCTAGCGGATAGGAACACCGGGGAGCTGTTTTTT. It codes for CAYLADRNTGELFF. The chain recombines TRBV2 with TRBJ2-2, with TRBD2 matching over 7 bases. This CDR3 contains 14 residues. Trimming removed 11 bases from V and 1 base from J; junction bases left unmatched: 7. CDR1 is SNHLY, CDR2 FYNNEI, per germline. The whole variable domain, remainder taken from reference TRBV2 and TRBJ2-2, is EPEVTQTPSHQVTQMGQEVILRCVPISNHLYFYWYRQILGQKVEFLVSFYNNEISEKSEIFDDQFSVERPDGSNFTLKIRSTKLEDSAMYFCAYLADRNTGELFFGEGSRLTVL.

This clonotype has a handful of counts. The chain recombines TRBV6-5 with TRBJ2-1, with TRBD1 identical over 7 bases. This CDR3 is 16 amino acids long. Germline V gene lookup returns CDR1 MNHEY and CDR2 SVGAGI. J was trimmed by 7 bases and V by 0 bases; bases with no gene match: 9. The CDR3 sequence is CASSYSLGPGGNEQFF. The DNA of the CDR3 is TGTGCCAGCAGTTACTCGTTAGGTCCAGGGGGAAATGAGCAGTTCTTC.

This clonotype has more than one count but fewer than ten. The chain couples TRBV29-1 to TRBJ2-5, with no clear D. Germline lookup yields CDR1 SQVTM and CDR2 ANQGSEA. The V and J ends lost 0 bases and 11 bases respectively, with 13 bases between them. The CDR3 extends over 12 amino acids. The DNA of the CDR3 is TGCAGCGTTGAAGATCTTCAGGTGAAGCAGTACTTC. Translated, it gives CSVEDLQVKQYF.

This clonotype was seen more than once but under ten times. The genes are TRBV20-1 and TRBJ2-7, with 9 bases matching TRBD2. The CDR3 has 13 amino acids. The V segment lost 3 bases and the J segment 6 bases; nucleotides outside the gene matches: 6. CDR1 DFQATT and CDR2 SNEGSKA come from the germline V gene (reference sequence). The CDR3 sequence: CSASSGGRAEQYF. The DNA for the CDR3 is TGCAGTGCTAGCTCTGGCGGGAGGGCCGAGCAGTACTTC.

This clonotype came up a few times. The CDR3: CASSQDLVDYGYTF. As DNA, the CDR3 is TGCGCCAGCAGCCAAGACCTCGTGGACTATGGCTACACCTTC. The chain combines TRBV4-1 with TRBJ1-2; D uncertain. Germline CDR1 is MGHRA and CDR2 is YSYEKL. The CDR3 is made up of 14 amino acids. Trimming removed 0 bases from V and 3 bases from J, with 8 bases in between.

The gene calls are TRBV7-6 and TRBJ2-5, with 9 nucleotides matching TRBD2. The CDR3 runs to 16 residues. The germline gives CDR1 SGHVS, CDR2 FNYEAQ. V gave up 1 base and J gave up 4 bases; unmatched junction bases: 7. The CDR3 DNA is TGTGCCAGCAGCTTAGAAGCGGGGGGCGGCGCAGAGACCCAGTACTTC. Its translation is CASSLEAGGGAETQYF.

The chain has TRBV5-1 and TRBJ2-1; perhaps TRBD2 as D (6 bases). This CDR3 has 15 residues. Trimming pared 0 bases from V and 7 bases from J, leaving 14 bases between. Germline assignment: CDR1 SGHRS and CDR2 YFSETQ. CDR3 sequence: CASSLDSGEVNEQFF. CDR3 in DNA: TGCGCCAGCAGCTTGGATTCGGGAGAGGTAAATGAGCAGTTCTTC.

The chain is built from TRBV5-1 and TRBJ1-1; D remains unclear. The CDR3 is 17 amino acids. The V end was cut by 5 bases, the J end by 6 bases, with 26 bases between. Looked up from germline, CDR1 is SGHRS and CDR2 is YFSETQ. The CDR3 is CASSYAAVENPNAEAFF. Written as DNA, the CDR3 is TGCGCCAGCAGTTACGCAGCGGTGGAAAACCCTAACGCTGAAGCTTTCTTT.

Ten or more counts support this clonotype. The CDR3 coding sequence is TGTGCCTGGAGTGTACAGGGGACGCGTGGGAACACTGAAGCTTTCTTT. Its protein is CAWSVQGTRGNTEAFF. This chain links TRBV30 with TRBJ1-1; TRBD1 matches 7 bases. The germline V gene has CDR1 GTSNPN and CDR2 SVGIG (reference sequence). The J segment lost 1 base and the V segment lost 0 bases, leaving 8 bases of the junction unmatched. The CDR3 is 16 residues long. Full variable domain (rest looked up from reference TRBV30 and TRBJ1-1): SQTIHQWPATLVQPVGSPLSLECTVEGTSNPNLYWYRQAAGRGLQLLFYSVGIGQISSEVPQNLSASRPQDRQFILSSKKLLLSDSGFYLCAWSVQGTRGNTEAFFGQGTRLTVV.

V usage is TRBV4-3 and J usage is TRBJ2-1, with 7 bases identical to TRBD2. Germline CDR1 and CDR2: LGHNA and YSLEER. The CDR3 contains 17 residues. V shed 0 bases and J 4 bases; nucleotides not matched to a gene: 9. Written as DNA, the CDR3 is TGCGCCAGCAGCCAAGATTCAGCGGGACCCTTTTACAATGAGCAGTTCTTC. The encoded protein is CASSQDSAGPFYNEQFF.

This clonotype was picked up a small number of times. This chain uses TRBV12-3 or TRBV12-4 with TRBJ2-7; 10 bases are shared with TRBD1. The length of the CDR3 is 16 residues. Losses at the gene ends were 5 bases for V and 5 bases for J; bases not matched to a gene: 12. CDR3 amino acids: CASSLAGTGVSHEQYF. The CDR3 DNA sequence: TGTGCCAGCAGTCTGGCCGGGACAGGGGTTTCCCACGAGCAGTACTTC.

This clonotype was seen a handful of times. A read error may produce the germline difference seen at one junction end. The rearrangement uses TRBV30 and TRBJ1-6, with D uncertain. This CDR3 has 14 residues. The germline gives CDR1 GTSNPN, CDR2 SVGIG (reference sequence). As DNA, the CDR3 is TGTGCCTGGAGTGTCTCACCCTATAAGTCACCCCTCCACTTT. Its translation: CAWSVSPYKSPLHF.

This clonotype was seen a handful of times. This chain connects TRBV20-1 to TRBJ1-1; TRBD1 might be the D (5 bases). CDR1 DFQATT and CDR2 SNEGSKA come from the germline V gene (reference sequence). The V end lost 2 bases, the J end lost 0 bases, and 13 bases lay between the germline ends. The CDR3 covers 15 residues. The CDR3 sequence: CSARSRGGLNTEAFF. In DNA, the CDR3 is TGCAGTGCTAGATCCCGGGGGGGGTTGAACACTGAAGCTTTCTTT.

The gene calls are TRBV5-1 and TRBJ2-7, with TRBD1 matching over 10 bases. J gave up 6 bases and V 3 bases, and 6 bases lay outside the gene matches. The CDR3 spans 14 residues. The germline V gene has CDR1 SGHRS and CDR2 YFSETQ. CDR3 loop: CASSSGQGKGEQYF. The CDR3 bases are TGCGCCAGCAGCTCGGGACAGGGGAAAGGCGAGCAGTACTTC.

The CDR3 bases are TGCAGCGTCCCGGACAGGGTTAACTATGGCTACACCTTC. It codes for CSVPDRVNYGYTF. V usage is TRBV29-1 and J usage is TRBJ1-2, with 8 bases identical to TRBD1. Germline CDR1 SQVTM, CDR2 ANQGSEA. The J segment lost 1 base and the V segment lost 6 bases, leaving 4 bases of the junction unmatched. This CDR3 has 13 residues.

This clonotype was detected only a few times. As DNA, the CDR3 is TGTGCCAGCAGTAAGACAGGGATCGATACTAACTATGGCTACACCTTC. Amino acid sequence: CASSKTGIDTNYGYTF. This chain uses TRBV2 with TRBJ1-2; 7 bases map to TRBD1. The germline V gene encodes CDR1 SNHLY and CDR2 FYNNEI. CDR3 size: 16 residues. Trimming cost V 5 bases and J 0 bases; bases outside gene matches: 9.

The chain couples TRBV6-2 or TRBV6-3 to TRBJ2-1; 9 bases fit TRBD1. Per the germline V gene, CDR1 is MNHEY and CDR2 is SVGEGT. This CDR3 is built from 15 residues. With V trimmed by 7 bases and J by 0 bases, 4 bases remained unmatched. DNA for the CDR3: TGTGCCAGCACCAAGACAGGGGGCTCCTACAATGAGCAGTTCTTC. Translation gives CASTKTGGSYNEQFF.

V and J are TRBV9 and TRBJ2-7, with D maybe TRBD1 (6 bases). The CDR3 is 15 residues long. Trimming stripped 4 bases from V and 2 bases from J, with 16 bases between. Germline CDR1 reads SGDLS; CDR2 reads YYNGEE. CDR3 in DNA: TGTGCCAGCAGCCCGAGCTCCGGGACACCCTACGAGCAGTACTTC. It codes for CASSPSSGTPYEQYF.

This clonotype was counted between two and nine times. V is TRBV20-1 and J is TRBJ2-7, with D possibly called TRBD1 or TRBD2 (5 bases each). This CDR3 is 13 amino acids long. The V gene's germline CDR1 is DFQATT and CDR2 SNEGSKA (reference sequence). V shed 3 bases and J shed 3 bases, with 12 bases lying between them. The CDR3 reads CSARTGPGYEQYF. In DNA form, the CDR3 reads TGCAGTGCTAGGACGGGACCGGGCTACGAGCAGTACTTC.

This clonotype was seen just once. The chain recombines TRBV9 with TRBJ2-2; no clear D gene. The CDR3 consists of 16 residues. The germline V and J ends were trimmed by 0 bases and 0 bases, with 9 bases remaining between them. Looked up from germline, CDR1 is SGDLS and CDR2 is YYNGEE. The chain's CDR3 is CASSVGRAANTGELFF. The CDR3, as DNA: TGTGCCAGCAGCGTAGGTAGAGCTGCGAACACCGGGGAGCTGTTTTTT.

This clonotype occurred a few times. The chain employs TRBV5-8 and TRBJ2-3; 7 nucleotides line up with TRBD1. The length of the CDR3 is 16 residues. Germline values: CDR1 SGHTS, CDR2 YDEGEE. The trim removed 0 bases at V and 0 bases at J, leaving 4 bases unmatched. The CDR3 nucleotides are TGTGCCAGCAGCTTGGGATGGGGACAGAGCACAGATACGCAGTATTTT. Its translation: CASSLGWGQSTDTQYF.

This clonotype was detected many times. The rearrangement links TRBV5-1 to TRBJ1-1; a possible D gene is TRBD1 (5 bases). V lost 2 bases, J lost 3 bases, and 8 bases lay in between. Germline-derived CDR1 and CDR2 are SGHRS and YFSETQ. The CDR3 is 13 residues long. Written as DNA, the CDR3 is TGCGCCAGCAGCTTATGGGGCGACACTGAAGCTTTCTTT. This codes for CASSLWGDTEAFF. Together with reference TRBV5-1 and TRBJ1-1, the CDR3 gives the full variable domain: KAGVTQTPRYLIKTRGQQVTLSCSPISGHRSVSWYQQTPGQGLQFLFEYFSETQRNKGNFPGRFSGRQFSNSRSEMNVSTLELGDSALYLCASSLWGDTEAFFGQGTRLTVV.

This clonotype was recorded many times. The chain uses TRBV24-1 and TRBJ2-1; a possible D gene is TRBD2 (7 bases). The CDR3 covers 19 residues. Trimming removed 8 bases from V and 2 bases from J, with 27 bases in between. Germline V gene data show CDR1 as KGHDR and CDR2 as SFDVKD. For the CDR3, the DNA is TGTGCCACCATGGGAACGGCATCTTCCGGGGGGCATACCTACAATGAGCAGTTCTTC. It specifies CATMGTASSGGHTYNEQFF.

CDR3 in DNA: TGTGCCAGCAGTTACCCGGGACTAGCTGGCCACGAGCAGTACTTC. The encoded protein is CASSYPGLAGHEQYF. The chain combines TRBV6-2 or TRBV6-3 with TRBJ2-7, with 9 nucleotides matching TRBD2. Trimming cost V 2 bases and J 5 bases; bases outside gene matches: 7. CDR1 and CDR2 (germline): MNHEY, SVGEGT. The CDR3 totals 15 residues.

This clonotype was detected many times. The chain carries TRBV7-2 and TRBJ1-4; TRBD1 matches at 12 bases. CDR3 length equals 15 residues. Germline CDR1 is SGHTA and CDR2 is FQGNSA. Trimming at V came to 3 bases and at J to 8 bases, leaving 4 bases not matched to a gene. The CDR3 sequence: CASSFSGQGAEKLFF. The DNA of the CDR3 is TGTGCCAGCAGCTTTTCGGGACAGGGGGCGGAAAAACTGTTTTTT.

This clonotype was counted between two and nine times. The rearrangement joins TRBV7-9 to TRBJ2-3; 14 nucleotides agree with TRBD2. CDR3 length: 16 residues. CDR1 SEHNR and CDR2 FQNEAQ come from the germline V gene (reference sequence). V was clipped by 6 bases and J by 3 bases; unmatched bases: 5. The CDR3 nucleotides are TGTGCCAGCAGGTTGGGACTAGCGGGAGAGACAGATACGCAGTATTTT. Translating gives CASRLGLAGETDTQYF.

This clonotype appeared once. The chain is built from TRBV5-1 and TRBJ2-5; no firm D call. This CDR3 is built from 13 residues. Trimming left V 4 bases short and J 4 bases short, with 11 bases between. Per germline, CDR1 SGHRS and CDR2 YFSETQ. CDR3 bases: TGCGCCAGCAGCGCCCAAGGGCTAGAGACCCAGTACTTC. Amino acid sequence: CASSAQGLETQYF.